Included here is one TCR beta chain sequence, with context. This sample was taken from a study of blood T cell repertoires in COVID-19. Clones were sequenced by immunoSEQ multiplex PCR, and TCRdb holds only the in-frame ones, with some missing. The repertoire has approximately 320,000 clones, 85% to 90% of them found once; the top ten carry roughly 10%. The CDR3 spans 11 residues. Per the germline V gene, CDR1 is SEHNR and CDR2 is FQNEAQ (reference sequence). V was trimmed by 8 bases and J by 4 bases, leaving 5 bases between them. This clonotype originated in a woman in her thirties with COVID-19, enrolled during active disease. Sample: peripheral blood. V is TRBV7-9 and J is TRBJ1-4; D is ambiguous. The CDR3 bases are TGTGCCAGCGGTAGTAATGAAAAACTGTTTTTT. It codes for CASGSNEKLFF. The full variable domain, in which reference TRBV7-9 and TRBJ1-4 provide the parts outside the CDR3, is DTGVSQNPRHKITKRGQNVTFRCDPISEHNRLYWYRQTLGQGPEFLTYFQNEAQLEKSRLLSDRFSAERPKGSFSTLEIQRTEQGDSAMYLCASGSNEKLFFGSGTQLSVL.